Listed here is a single T cell receptor (beta chain). This entry comes from a study of PD-L1 blockade in urothelial cancer. Study information: Atezolizumab 1,200 mg was given intravenously every 3 weeks, starting 2014.

Some clones are missing from TCRdb's copy, which holds only in-frame ones; the method was immunoSEQ multiplex PCR. The profile shows some 40,000 clones, over 75% of them singletons. This sequence was found in a man between 65 and 80 years old with urothelial cancer. Sequences were derived from PBMCs, sampled around atezolizumab (anti-PD-L1) treatment.

In DNA, the CDR3 is TGTGCCAGCAGTGACGCTAGCCCATTAAGCACAGATACGCAGTATTTT. As protein: CASSDASPLSTDTQYF. The rearrangement joins TRBV6-1 to TRBJ2-3; a weak D match, TRBD2 (5 bases). Germline V CDR1 and CDR2: MNHNS, SASEGT. CDR3 length equals 16 residues. V was trimmed by 3 bases and J by 0 bases, leaving 13 bases between them.